The sequence of this T cell receptor beta chain was determined in a study of T cell changes during pregnancy in multiple sclerosis. Libraries were prepared by immunoSEQ multiplex PCR; TCRdb keeps only in-frame clonotypes and omits some of them. The table has over 75,000 clones, roughly 92% seen once. The CDR3 sequence is 13 residues long. Germline CDR1 SGHNT, CDR2 YYREEE (reference sequence). Trimming left V 4 bases short and J 5 bases short, with 9 bases between. The sequence derives from a female donor with multiple sclerosis, enrolled in a pregnancy study. The sample was peripheral blood, taken in the first trimester of pregnancy. The genes are TRBV5-4 and TRBJ2-2, with D possibly being TRBD1 (6 bases). Written as DNA, the CDR3 is TGTGCCAGCAGCCCAACAGGGACCGGGGAGCTGTTTTTT. Protein product: CASSPTGTGELFF.